The 29 T cell receptor beta chains given below trace back to one sample, sequenced in a study of long-term antiretroviral therapy in people with HIV. immunoSEQ v3.0 was run at survey level. Libraries were prepared by immunoSEQ multiplex PCR; TCRdb keeps only in-frame clonotypes and omits some of them. The repertoire holds around 20,000 clones, roughly 80% seen once, with 7.5% to 10% in the top ten. The input for sequencing was unsorted PBMCs, taken 0.5 years before starting antiretroviral therapy. All receptors derive from a man aged 18 to 29 with HIV.

The rearrangement links TRBV7-2 to TRBJ2-7; D ambiguous. The CDR3 is 14 residues long. Germline V gene data show CDR1 as SGHTA and CDR2 as FQGNSA. V gave up 5 bases and J gave up 3 bases, with 14 bases separating them. CDR3 in amino acids: CASSPSTAYYEQYF. In DNA, the CDR3 is TGTGCCAGCAGCCCGAGCACCGCCTACTACGAGCAGTACTTC.

The gene calls are TRBV5-1 and TRBJ2-7; 9 positions agree with TRBD1. The CDR3 is 17 amino acids. V lost 0 bases to trimming and J lost 3 bases; unmatched junction nucleotides: 10. CDR1 and CDR2 from the germline V gene are SGHRS and YFSETQ. The CDR3 coding sequence is TGCGCCAGCAGCTTGGCACCCGGACAGGGGCTACTCTACGAGCAGTACTTC. This codes for CASSLAPGQGLLYEQYF.

J is TRBJ2-3 and V is TRBV5-1, with D tentatively TRBD2 (5 bases). There are 14 residues in the CDR3. Trimming took 0 bases from V and 0 from J, leaving 5 bases between them. Germline-derived CDR1 and CDR2 are SGHRS and YFSETQ. The DNA of the CDR3 is TGCGCCAGCAGCTTGGGACTAAGCACAGATACGCAGTATTTT. Its protein is CASSLGLSTDTQYF. Full variable domain (outside the CDR3, taken from reference TRBV5-1 and TRBJ2-3): KAGVTQTPRYLIKTRGQQVTLSCSPISGHRSVSWYQQTPGQGLQFLFEYFSETQRNKGNFPGRFSGRQFSNSRSEMNVSTLELGDSALYLCASSLGLSTDTQYFGPGTRLTVL.

The chain recombines TRBV19 with TRBJ1-1; D unresolved. This CDR3 contains 12 residues. The V and J ends lost 5 bases and 6 bases respectively, with 10 bases between them. Germline V gene data show CDR1 as LNHDA and CDR2 as SQIVND (reference sequence). CDR3 DNA: TGTGCCAGTAGTCTCCGAGGGCCTGAAGCTTTCTTT. It yields the protein CASSLRGPEAFF.

V usage is TRBV11-2 and J usage is TRBJ2-7; D is uncertain. This CDR3 region has 15 residues. V was cut by 0 bases and J by 0 bases, with 9 bases left in between. The germline V gene has CDR1 SGHAT and CDR2 FQNNGV. The CDR3 loop reads CASSLEWGTSYEQYF. The CDR3 DNA sequence: TGTGCCAGCAGCTTAGAGTGGGGTACCTCCTACGAGCAGTACTTC.

The chain has TRBV6-5 and TRBJ1-5, with unresolved D. Trimming stripped 0 bases from V and 12 bases from J, with 12 bases between. Germline CDR1 and CDR2: MNHEY and SVGAGI. This CDR3 is 13 amino acids long. This chain's CDR3 is CASSYSPGQVQHF. CDR3 sequence (DNA): TGTGCCAGCAGTTACTCCCCCGGCCAAGTCCAGCATTTT.

The chain is built from TRBV5-4 and TRBJ2-7, with 7 bases that match TRBD1. Germline V CDR1 and CDR2: SGHNT, YYREEE (reference sequence). The CDR3 runs 16 residues. The ends lost 4 bases at V and 4 bases at J; junction bases unmatched: 14. The CDR3 region is CASSLRGQISGYEQYF. The CDR3 region has the DNA TGTGCCAGCAGCCTAAGGGGACAGATAAGTGGGTACGAGCAGTACTTC.

V and J are TRBV11-2 and TRBJ2-3; 12 bases line up with TRBD2. Germline trimming cut 0 bases from V and 2 bases from J; bases unmatched to any gene: 6. The CDR3 covers 18 residues. Germline values: CDR1 SGHAT, CDR2 FQNNGV. CDR3 loop: CASSLERRTSGNTDTQYF. The CDR3 nucleotides are TGTGCCAGCAGCTTAGAGAGGAGGACTAGCGGGAACACAGATACGCAGTATTTT. The full variable domain, in which reference TRBV11-2 and TRBJ2-3 provide the parts outside the CDR3, is EAGVAQSPRYKIIEKRQSVAFWCNPISGHATLYWYQQILGQGPKLLIQFQNNGVVDDSQLPKDRFSAERLKGVDSTLKIQPAKLEDSAVYLCASSLERRTSGNTDTQYFGPGTRLTVL.

The V and J genes are TRBV7-9 and TRBJ2-1; no reliable D call. With 4 bases removed from V and 4 bases from J, the gap between germline ends came to 5 bases. In germline, CDR1 is SEHNR, CDR2 FQNEAQ (reference sequence). This CDR3 contains 12 residues. Written as DNA, the CDR3 is TGTGCCAGCAGCTGGAGTTACAATGAGCAGTTCTTC. It translates to CASSWSYNEQFF.

The chain combines TRBV6-5 with TRBJ1-1; 9 bases line up with TRBD1. In germline, CDR1 is MNHEY, CDR2 SVGAGI. This CDR3 has 14 amino acids. The junction had 6 bases not matched to a gene; V was cut back by 5 bases and J by 5 bases. The CDR3 loop reads CASSMGQGRTEAFF. As DNA, the CDR3 is TGTGCCAGCAGTATGGGACAGGGTAGAACTGAAGCTTTCTTT.

The chain combines TRBV28 with TRBJ2-5; D is uncertain. The germline V gene has CDR1 MDHEN and CDR2 SYDVKM. The CDR3 extends over 13 amino acids. V lost 3 bases and J lost 2, with 7 bases in between. The CDR3 DNA reads as TGTGCCAGCAGTTTTTTAGGGCAAGAGACCCAGTACTTC. The encoded protein is CASSFLGQETQYF.

This chain uses TRBV4-3 with TRBJ1-4, with a weak D call TRBD1 (5 bases). CDR1 is LGHNA, CDR2 YSLEER, per germline. Trimming left V 0 bases short and J 1 base short, with 6 bases between. The CDR3 totals 15 residues. The CDR3 is CASSQDTGTNEKLFF. In DNA, the CDR3 is TGCGCCAGCAGCCAAGATACAGGAACTAATGAAAAACTGTTTTTT.

J is TRBJ1-5 and V is TRBV18; D perhaps matches TRBD1 (5 bases). This CDR3 has 13 residues. Germline lookup yields CDR1 KGHSH and CDR2 LQKENI. V was trimmed by 4 bases and J by 4 bases, leaving 8 bases between them. CDR3 loop: CASSRDGNQPQHF. CDR3 DNA sequence: TGTGCCAGCTCACGGGACGGAAATCAGCCCCAGCATTTT.

This rearrangement joins TRBV5-6 to TRBJ2-1; D is possibly TRBD1 (5 bases). This CDR3 region has 14 residues. Trimming pared 10 bases from V and 9 bases from J, leaving 23 bases between. In germline, CDR1 is SGHDT, CDR2 YYEEEE. The CDR3 DNA reads TGTGCCTCACAAGGGGCCAGGAATTGGGCTGAGCAGTTCTTC. Translation: CASQGARNWAEQFF.

CDR3 protein: CASSVSGGAGEQYF. The CDR3 DNA follows: TGTGCCAGCAGCGTTTCCGGGGGGGCCGGGGAGCAGTACTTC. V usage is TRBV9 and J usage is TRBJ2-7, with TRBD2 matching 8 bases. The V segment lost 2 bases and the J segment 7 bases; nucleotides outside the gene matches: 8. CDR3 length equals 14 residues. Germline V gene data show CDR1 as SGDLS and CDR2 as YYNGEE.

Only one count was recorded for this clone. The chain couples TRBV27 to TRBJ2-1; D gene unclear. CDR1 is MNHEY and CDR2 is SMNVEV in the germline V gene (reference sequence). The ends were cut back, 3 bases at V and 5 bases at J, with 8 bases in the middle. The CDR3 length is 13 residues. CDR3 loop: CASSFGRNNEQFF. For the CDR3, the DNA is TGTGCCAGCAGTTTCGGTAGGAACAATGAGCAGTTCTTC.

Only a few counts were recorded for this clone. The V call is TRBV6-5, the J call TRBJ2-3, with 10 bases aligning to TRBD1. V shed 5 bases, J shed 4 bases, and the junction held 6 bases outside the gene matches. The CDR3 length is 15 residues. Germline CDR1 reads MNHEY; CDR2 reads SVGAGI. The CDR3 region is CASSLDRGRADTQYF. As DNA, the CDR3 is TGTGCCAGCAGTCTCGACAGGGGGCGGGCAGATACGCAGTATTTT.

This chain joins TRBV28 and TRBJ1-1; TRBD1 aligns across 9 bases. The germline V gene encodes CDR1 MDHEN and CDR2 SYDVKM. With V trimmed by 6 bases and J by 5 bases, 4 bases remained unmatched. The CDR3 is 13 residues long. The chain's CDR3 is CASRDRGETEAFF. As DNA, the CDR3 is TGTGCCAGCAGGGACAGGGGTGAGACTGAAGCTTTCTTT.

The V gene is TRBV4-1, the J gene TRBJ2-1; the match to TRBD2 covers 8 bases. This CDR3 spans 16 amino acids. V shed 4 bases, J shed 5 bases, and the junction held 10 bases outside the gene matches. Germline loops: CDR1 MGHRA, CDR2 YSYEKL. The CDR3 bases are TGCGCCAGCAGCCTGCGACCGGGACTAGAGAACAATGAGCAGTTCTTC. Its translation: CASSLRPGLENNEQFF.

CDR3 sequence reads: CASSLTSGTFGLGLARRSYEQYF. CDR3 in DNA: TGTGCCAGCAGTCTGACTAGCGGGACTTTCGGGCTGGGGCTTGCCAGGCGCTCCTACGAGCAGTACTTC. The V call is TRBV28, the J call TRBJ2-7, with TRBD2 matching over 11 bases. Germline values: CDR1 MDHEN, CDR2 SYDVKM. The CDR3 totals 23 residues. J gave up 0 bases and V 5 bases, and 27 bases lay outside the gene matches.

This rearrangement joins TRBV27 to TRBJ2-7, with 9 positions matching TRBD1. The germline gives CDR1 MNHEY, CDR2 SMNVEV (reference sequence). CDR3 length: 14 residues. Trimming took 2 bases from V and 4 from J; bases not matched to a gene: 3. CDR3 nucleotides: TGTGCCAGCAGTTTAGGACAGGGGACGTACGAGCAGTACTTC. Translation gives CASSLGQGTYEQYF.

J is TRBJ2-1 and V is TRBV7-9, with 7 bases lining up with TRBD2. The CDR3 extends over 15 amino acids. J lost 9 bases, V lost 2 bases, and 10 bases had no gene match. CDR1 is SEHNR and CDR2 is FQNEAQ in the germline V gene (reference sequence). The CDR3 DNA reads TGTGCCAGCAGCTTACTAGCGGTCCCGGGTGGTGAGCAGTTCTTC. Translation gives CASSLLAVPGGEQFF.

The chain employs TRBV4-1 and TRBJ1-2; TRBD1 agrees at 7 bases. The CDR3 extends over 16 amino acids. CDR1 MGHRA and CDR2 YSYEKL come from the germline V gene. The V segment lost 4 bases and the J segment 4 bases; nucleotides outside the gene matches: 12. The CDR3 coding sequence is TGCGCCAGCAGCCCCAAGCCCGGGACAGCTTCCTATGGCTACACCTTC. Translating it yields CASSPKPGTASYGYTF.

This chain uses TRBV6-5 with TRBJ2-3; 12 nucleotides match TRBD2. With 7 bases clipped from V and 4 bases from J, the junction kept 3 bases outside the gene matches. The germline CDR1 and CDR2 sequences are MNHEY and SVGAGI. The CDR3 runs to 14 residues. CDR3: CASNPSGGADTQYF. Here the CDR3 DNA reads TGTGCCAGCAACCCTAGCGGGGGGGCAGATACGCAGTATTTT.

The genes are TRBV11-2 and TRBJ2-7; TRBD2 is a possible D gene (5 bases). V was pared by 0 bases and J by 0 bases, with 15 bases between. CDR1 and CDR2 (germline): SGHAT, FQNNGV. This CDR3 spans 17 amino acids. Written as DNA, the CDR3 is TGTGCCAGCAGCTTAGACTCCCGATCGAGGGACTCCTACGAGCAGTACTTC. As protein: CASSLDSRSRDSYEQYF.

This clone turned up a few times. The sample carries other DNA sequences with the same CDR3. This chain joins TRBV19 and TRBJ1-2; 9 positions match TRBD1. Germline loops: CDR1 LNHDA, CDR2 SQIVND (reference sequence). The CDR3 runs 11 residues. Trimming at V came to 6 bases and at J to 8 bases, leaving 1 base not matched to a gene. CDR3 bases: TGTGCCAGTAGGACAGGGGGAGGCTACACCTTC. It translates to CASRTGGGYTF.

J is TRBJ2-7 and V is TRBV7-6; TRBD1 aligns across 9 bases. Looked up from germline, CDR1 is SGHVS and CDR2 is FNYEAQ. The CDR3 covers 15 residues. Trimming cost V 5 bases and J 0 bases; bases outside gene matches: 5. CDR3 in amino acids: CASSPGTGSSYEQYF. CDR3 bases: TGTGCCAGCAGCCCCGGGACAGGGAGCTCCTACGAGCAGTACTTC. The full variable domain, in which reference TRBV7-6 and TRBJ2-7 provide the parts outside the CDR3, is GAGVSQSPRYKVTKRGQDVALRCDPISGHVSLYWYRQALGQGPEFLTYFNYEAQQDKSGLPNDRFSAERPEGSISTLTIQRTEQRDSAMYRCASSPGTGSSYEQYFGPGTRLTVT.

This chain uses TRBV11-3 with TRBJ2-1, with 12 bases that match TRBD2. Germline trimming cut 5 bases from V and 0 bases from J; bases unmatched to any gene: 11. The CDR3 loop spans 19 amino acids. Germline lookup yields CDR1 SGHNT and CDR2 YENEEA. The CDR3 reads CASSPTWLAGGGSYNEQFF. In nucleotides, the CDR3 is TGTGCCAGCAGCCCAACGTGGCTAGCGGGGGGGGGCTCCTACAATGAGCAGTTCTTC.

The chain is built from TRBV5-6 and TRBJ2-1; D is uncertain. V was cut by 0 bases and J by 0 bases, with 16 bases left in between. Germline CDR1 SGHDT, CDR2 YYEEEE. CDR3 length equals 18 residues. The CDR3 DNA is TGTGCCAGCAGCTTGGTTGGGTGGTCTTATAGCTCCTACAATGAGCAGTTCTTC. As protein: CASSLVGWSYSSYNEQFF.